The 27 T cell receptor beta chains presented below share a single source sample, sequenced in a study of CD8 T cells in ankylosing spondylitis. Study-wide findings and caveats: Blood of patients with ankylosing spondylitis appeared to be characterized by a TCR beta motif of several highly homologous variants.

Antigens of these TCRs are unknown. TCRdb recomputed calls from the 5' RACE reads with MiXCR, one row per CDR3 protein. Among roughly 490,000 distinct CDR3 sequences listed, less than 6% were seen once. Sequencing was performed on blood, either unsorted or a sorted T cell fraction (not recorded which). Every receptor here comes from a male donor with ankylosing spondylitis.

This clonotype was recorded many times. The genes are TRBV15 and TRBJ2-5; a possible D gene is TRBD2 (5 bases). CDR1 LNHNV and CDR2 YYDKDF come from the germline V gene (reference sequence). The ends were cut back, 0 bases at V and 3 bases at J, with 11 bases in the middle. The CDR3 is 15 residues long. CDR3 DNA: TGTGCCACCAGCAGAGATCTAGGGCGGGAAGAGACCCAGTACTTC. This sequence encodes CATSRDLGREETQYF.

This clonotype has at least ten counts. The rearrangement joins TRBV28 to TRBJ2-7; 9 bases match TRBD1. The CDR3 spans 16 residues. Germline trimming cut 8 bases from V and 6 bases from J; bases unmatched to any gene: 17. Germline assignment: CDR1 MDHEN and CDR2 SYDVKM. The CDR3 nucleotides are TGTGCCAGCCCGCCTGACTCCGGGACAGGGATTAGCGAGCAGTACTTC. It yields the protein CASPPDSGTGISEQYF. Looking up the rest from reference TRBV28 and TRBJ2-7 gives the full variable domain: DVKVTQSSRYLVKRTGEKVFLECVQDMDHENMFWYRQDPGLGLRLIYFSYDVKMKEKGDIPEGYSVSREKKERFSLILESASTNQTSMYLCASPPDSGTGISEQYFGPGTRLTVT.

This clonotype was seen ten or more times. The chain links TRBV20-1 to TRBJ2-5; tentatively, D is TRBD2 (5 bases). The V and J ends lost 3 bases and 0 bases respectively, with 14 bases between them. The CDR3 has 15 amino acids. Germline lookup yields CDR1 DFQATT and CDR2 SNEGSKA (reference sequence). Here the CDR3 reads CSARLFGLDQETQYF. The CDR3 DNA follows: TGCAGTGCTAGGCTTTTTGGACTGGACCAAGAGACCCAGTACTTC.

This clonotype has only a few counts. The junction differs from germline at one of its ends, possibly a read error. The chain has TRBV20-1 and TRBJ1-1, with D maybe TRBD1 (5 bases). The CDR3 contains 17 residues. Germline V gene data show CDR1 as DFQATT and CDR2 as SNEGSKA (reference sequence). The DNA for the CDR3 is TGCTGTGCTAGAGGCCGGGGAAAGGGACCTGTGAACACTGAAGCTTTCTTT. Its translation: CCARGRGKGPVNTEAFF.

This clonotype came up many times. The chain is built from TRBV5-1 and TRBJ2-1, with 9 nucleotides matching TRBD2. The trim removed 5 bases at V and 1 base at J, leaving 7 bases unmatched. The CDR3 loop spans 16 amino acids. Germline V gives CDR1 SGHRS, CDR2 YFSETQ. The CDR3 loop is CASSTAGGPSYNEQFF. The CDR3 DNA reads TGCGCCAGCAGTACAGCGGGGGGTCCTTCCTACAATGAGCAGTTCTTC.

This clonotype was counted many times. The gene calls are TRBV5-1 and TRBJ1-1; D not resolved. Trimming removed 0 bases from V and 6 bases from J, with 15 bases in between. Per the germline V gene, CDR1 is SGHRS and CDR2 is YFSETQ. The CDR3 contains 15 residues. CDR3 sequence (DNA): TGCGCCAGCAGCTTGGTGAGGGTGGCGGACGCTGAAGCTTTCTTT. Translation: CASSLVRVADAEAFF.

The sample holds many counts of this clonotype. The CDR3 DNA sequence: TGTGCCAGCAGCTTTGATTTAGCCAAAAACATTCAGTACTTC. Protein sequence: CASSFDLAKNIQYF. The rearrangement links TRBV7-9 to TRBJ2-4; D unclear. This CDR3 spans 14 amino acids. Germline CDR1 and CDR2: SEHNR and FQNEAQ (reference sequence). V was cut by 3 bases and J by 0 bases, with 6 bases left in between.

At least ten counts were recorded for this clonotype. The chain uses TRBV5-1 and TRBJ2-3; a possible D gene is TRBD1 (5 bases). V dropped 0 bases and J dropped 0 bases, with 8 bases sitting between them. Germline CDR1 is SGHRS and CDR2 is YFSETQ. The CDR3 sequence is 15 residues long. Here the CDR3 reads CASSLGRTSTDTQYF. DNA of the CDR3: TGCGCCAGCAGCTTGGGTAGGACAAGCACAGATACGCAGTATTTT.

This clonotype was counted ten times or more. This rearrangement joins TRBV12-3 or TRBV12-4 to TRBJ2-1; 8 bases are shared with TRBD2. The CDR3 runs 15 residues. V lost 1 base and J lost 6; bases outside the gene matches: 5. CDR3 sequence: CASSLVLAGLNEQFF. The CDR3 nucleotides read TGTGCCAGCAGTTTAGTTCTAGCGGGCCTCAATGAGCAGTTCTTC.

At least ten counts were recorded for this clonotype. The chain has TRBV20-1 and TRBJ2-7; D is uncertain. The CDR3 runs 13 residues. V was shortened by 0 bases and J by 4 bases, with 10 bases between the two germline ends. Germline loops: CDR1 DFQATT, CDR2 SNEGSKA (reference sequence). This CDR3 reads CSARDRTTYEQYF. For the CDR3, the DNA is TGCAGTGCTAGAGATCGAACGACGTACGAGCAGTACTTC.

This clonotype was seen ten or more times. This rearrangement joins TRBV27 to TRBJ2-3; D possibly uses TRBD1 or TRBD2 (5 bases each). The CDR3 consists of 16 residues. Germline V gene data show CDR1 as MNHEY and CDR2 as SMNVEV (reference sequence). Trimming removed 8 bases at V and 0 bases at J, with 18 bases between. The CDR3 loop is CASHHGAGTSTDTQYF. The CDR3 nucleotides are TGTGCCAGCCACCACGGAGCTGGGACCAGCACAGATACGCAGTATTTT.

This clonotype was seen repeatedly, ten times or more. CDR3 DNA sequence: TGCGCCAGCAGCCTTCTAGAAGGGGACACTGAAGCTTTCTTT. It translates to CASSLLEGDTEAFF. J is TRBJ1-1 and V is TRBV4-3; perhaps TRBD1 as D (5 bases). Germline lookup yields CDR1 LGHNA and CDR2 YSLEER. Trimming removed 4 bases at V and 3 bases at J, with 12 bases between. The CDR3 runs to 14 residues.

This clonotype was counted many times. The genes are TRBV29-1 and TRBJ2-3; TRBD2 agrees at 8 bases. The CDR3 is 12 amino acids. Germline V lookup: CDR1 SQVTM, CDR2 ANQGSEA. Trimming at V came to 3 bases and at J to 4 bases, leaving 0 bases not matched to a gene. The CDR3 is CSVDGGADTQYF. In DNA, the CDR3 is TGCAGCGTTGACGGGGGGGCAGATACGCAGTATTTT.

In regard to this clonotype: Given a much more abundant clone one base away, this may be a read error. The genes are TRBV6-5 and TRBJ1-6; D remains ambiguous. Between the trimmed V and J ends, which lost 2 bases and 7 bases, there was a span of 6 bases. In germline, CDR1 is MNHEY, CDR2 SVGAGI. The CDR3 is 13 amino acids. The CDR3 DNA reads as TGTGCCAGCAGTTACGGCCGGAATTCACCCCTCCACTTT. Residues: CASSYGRNSPLHF.

The table lists this clonotype with many counts. J is TRBJ2-5 and V is TRBV28, with TRBD1 matching 8 bases. Germline CDR1 is MDHEN and CDR2 is SYDVKM. V lost 5 bases, J lost 4 bases, and 6 bases stayed unmatched. This CDR3 is 14 amino acids long. As DNA, the CDR3 is TGTGCCAGCAGTGGGTCAGGGGGCCCAGAGACCCAGTACTTC. It is translated as CASSGSGGPETQYF.

The table lists this clonotype with many counts. The gene calls are TRBV11-3 and TRBJ1-2; D gene unclear. The V and J ends lost 10 bases and 8 bases respectively, with 20 bases between them. This CDR3 comprises 13 residues. The germline CDR1 and CDR2 sequences are SGHNT and YENEEA. DNA for the CDR3: TGTGCCAACCTCGTGTGCGGGTACGAGGGCTACACCTTC. It codes for CANLVCGYEGYTF.

This clonotype was recorded at least ten times. The V call is TRBV5-5, the J call TRBJ2-7, with D maybe TRBD2 (5 bases). From germline, CDR1 is SGHKS and CDR2 YYEKEE (reference sequence). The CDR3 has 14 amino acids. Deletions cut 4 bases from V and 2 bases from J, with 13 bases between. The CDR3 protein is CASSPRTATYEQYF. As DNA, the CDR3 is TGTGCCAGCAGCCCCCGGACTGCCACCTACGAGCAGTACTTC.

The sample holds many counts of this clonotype. The chain has TRBV11-2 and TRBJ1-4; D gene unclear. The CDR3 totals 14 residues. Germline V gene data show CDR1 as SGHAT and CDR2 as FQNNGV. The V end was cut by 4 bases, the J end by 6 bases, with 12 bases between. Here the CDR3 reads CASSSYGADEKLFF. Here the CDR3 DNA reads TGTGCCAGCAGCTCCTATGGTGCAGATGAAAAACTGTTTTTT.

This clonotype was seen repeatedly, ten times or more. The V call is TRBV7-9, the J call TRBJ1-2, with no clear D. Germline V gene lookup returns CDR1 SEHNR and CDR2 FQNEAQ (reference sequence). The CDR3 totals 13 residues. V shed 3 bases and J shed 8 bases, with 13 bases lying between them. CDR3 coding DNA: TGTGCCAGCAGCTTCAGGAAAGGGAGCGGCTACACCTTC. Its translation is CASSFRKGSGYTF.

This clonotype was seen at least ten times. V and J are TRBV29-1 and TRBJ1-2, with unresolved D. Trimming took 5 bases from V and 4 from J, leaving 14 bases between them. CDR3 length equals 13 residues. The germline CDR1 and CDR2 sequences are SQVTM and ANQGSEA. CDR3 nucleotide sequence: TGCAGCGTTCTACGGACTGTCGGCTATGGCTACACCTTC. This gives the protein CSVLRTVGYGYTF.

At least ten counts were recorded for this clonotype. This chain uses TRBV7-2 with TRBJ2-1; D not certain. The CDR3 has 17 residues. V was cut by 0 bases and J by 2 bases, with 14 bases left in between. Germline V lookup: CDR1 SGHTA, CDR2 FQGNSA. CDR3 in DNA: TGTGCCAGCAGCTTAGCAAGCGAGTTCTTCCCCTACAATGAGCAGTTCTTC. Residues: CASSLASEFFPYNEQFF.

This clonotype was observed many times. V gene TRBV15 combines with J gene TRBJ1-4; D is uncertain. Germline CDR1 LNHNV, CDR2 YYDKDF (reference sequence). V was shortened by 4 bases and J by 0 bases, with 12 bases between the two germline ends. This CDR3 region has 16 residues. Here the CDR3 reads CATSKGLSATNEKLFF. CDR3 nucleotide sequence: TGTGCCACCAGCAAAGGACTCTCCGCAACTAATGAAAAACTGTTTTTT.

This clonotype was observed many times. The V call is TRBV5-6, the J call TRBJ2-5; either TRBD1 or TRBD2 may fit D (6 bases each). Trimming cost V 4 bases and J 4 bases, with 20 bases left between them. CDR3 length: 16 amino acids. Germline V gives CDR1 SGHDT, CDR2 YYEEEE. CDR3 sequence reads: CASSHVGGDYSETQYF. CDR3 nucleotides: TGTGCCAGCAGCCACGTCGGGGGCGACTATTCAGAGACCCAGTACTTC.

This clonotype has just a few counts. The chain uses TRBV20-1 and TRBJ2-7; D gene uncertain. This CDR3 is built from 12 residues. Between the trimmed V and J ends, which lost 4 bases and 2 bases, there was a span of 9 bases. Germline lookup yields CDR1 DFQATT and CDR2 SNEGSKA (reference sequence). CDR3 loop: CSAKGGAYEQYF. The DNA for the CDR3 is TGCAGTGCTAAGGGCGGCGCCTACGAGCAGTACTTC.

This clonotype was detected ten times or more. The V gene is TRBV6-5, the J gene TRBJ2-1; 15 bases line up with TRBD2. Trimming at V came to 4 bases and at J to 9 bases, leaving 13 bases not matched to a gene. Germline-derived CDR1 and CDR2 are MNHEY and SVGAGI. The CDR3 length is 18 residues. The CDR3 loop reads CASSSGTSGGTQVGEQFF. DNA for the CDR3: TGTGCCAGCAGTTCAGGGACTAGCGGGGGGACCCAAGTGGGTGAGCAGTTCTTC.

This clonotype occurred many times. The chain recombines TRBV4-3 with TRBJ1-6; D perhaps matches TRBD1 (5 bases). V lost 4 bases and J lost 7, with 14 bases in between. This CDR3 region has 15 residues. Germline V gene lookup returns CDR1 LGHNA and CDR2 YSLEER. The CDR3, as DNA: TGCGCCAGCAGCCGGCGCCGGGGCCAAAATTCACCCCTCCACTTT. It codes for CASSRRRGQNSPLHF.

The chain links TRBV2 to TRBJ1-4, with 7 positions matching TRBD1. The CDR3 length is 14 residues. J gave up 7 bases and V 6 bases, and 8 bases lay outside the gene matches. Germline CDR1 reads SNHLY; CDR2 reads FYNNEI. CDR3 amino acids: CASRDYRGSEKLFF. The CDR3 DNA reads as TGTGCCAGCAGAGACTACAGGGGATCTGAAAAACTGTTTTTT.